These 23 T cell receptor beta chains were sequenced from one sample in a study of cytomegalovirus exposure and HLA in healthy donors. The PCR had 60 Vbeta and 13 Jbeta primers. Repertoires were generated with immunoSEQ multiplex PCR, while TCRdb's copy carries only in-frame clones and drops some. The table records 75,000 to 95,000 clones, roughly 80% of them present only once. Input material: PBMCs. The receptor source for this set is a human donor in good health.

The table lists this clone with a count of one. The rearrangement joins TRBV14 to TRBJ1-6, with D possibly being TRBD1 (5 bases). V was shortened by 0 bases and J by 3 bases, with 15 bases between the two germline ends. Germline CDR1 is SGHDN and CDR2 is FVKESK. The CDR3 spans 18 residues. The CDR3 sequence: CASSQDPPGSIYNSPLHF. The CDR3 bases are TGTGCCAGCAGCCAAGACCCACCAGGGTCAATCTATAATTCACCCCTCCACTTT.

The sample holds a few counts of this clone. The same CDR3 arises from other DNA sequences in this sample as well. The gene calls are TRBV7-2 and TRBJ1-3, with D unresolved. Trimming left V 6 bases short and J 2 bases short, with 5 bases between. CDR1 is SGHTA, CDR2 FQGNSA, per germline. The CDR3 is made up of 12 amino acids. The CDR3 spells CASSLTGNTIYF. In DNA form, the CDR3 reads TGTGCCAGCAGTCTTACTGGAAACACCATATATTTT.

The chain couples TRBV7-9 to TRBJ2-1; D is undetermined. The CDR3 is 13 residues long. Germline V gene sequence: CDR1 SEHNR, CDR2 FQNEAQ (reference sequence). V was cut by 2 bases and J by 8 bases, with 10 bases left in between. The CDR3 bases are TGTGCCAGCAGCTTAAGTTCGGTCGATGAGCAGTTCTTC. This encodes CASSLSSVDEQFF.

The chain combines TRBV18 with TRBJ1-2; D is ambiguous. Looked up from germline, CDR1 is KGHSH and CDR2 is LQKENI. The CDR3 sequence is 13 residues long. Trimming left V 5 bases short and J 1 base short, with 8 bases between. CDR3 coding DNA: TGTGCCAGCTCATTCCCCAGTAACTATGGCTACACCTTC. Its protein product is CASSFPSNYGYTF.

This clone was observed a single time. The V and J genes are TRBV7-2 and TRBJ1-3; 8 bases align to TRBD1. Germline V gene lookup returns CDR1 SGHTA and CDR2 FQGNSA. The length of the CDR3 is 14 residues. V shed 6 bases and J 3 bases; nucleotides not matched to a gene: 4. CDR3 loop: CASRATGGGNTIYF. The CDR3 bases are TGTGCCAGCAGGGCTACAGGGGGTGGAAACACCATATATTTT.

This clone was seen only a few times. This chain uses TRBV29-1 with TRBJ1-1; D perhaps matches TRBD1 (6 bases). CDR1 and CDR2 from the germline V gene are SQVTM and ANQGSEA. This CDR3 is 17 amino acids long. Between the trimmed V and J ends, which lost 4 bases and 5 bases, there was a span of 26 bases. The CDR3 here is CSVAGILGATWGTEAFF. For the CDR3, the DNA is TGCAGCGTTGCGGGGATTTTGGGGGCCACCTGGGGGACTGAAGCTTTCTTT.

The rearrangement joins TRBV6-5 to TRBJ1-1; weak D call: TRBD1 (5 bases). The V and J ends lost 1 base and 3 bases respectively, with 6 bases between them. Germline values: CDR1 MNHEY, CDR2 SVGAGI. This CDR3 has 13 residues. The CDR3 spells CASSYLQDTEAFF. DNA of the CDR3: TGTGCCAGCAGTTACTTACAGGACACTGAAGCTTTCTTT.

The chain employs TRBV19 and TRBJ1-6, with D hard to call. V lost 9 bases, J lost 6 bases, and 15 bases lay in between. The CDR3 has 14 amino acids. Germline V gene sequence: CDR1 LNHDA, CDR2 SQIVND (reference sequence). CDR3 sequence reads: CASRSTRRNSPLHF. CDR3 nucleotides: TGTGCCAGCCGATCGACACGACGTAATTCACCCCTCCACTTT.

This clone was counted a few times. The chain carries TRBV2 and TRBJ1-4; perhaps TRBD1 as D (5 bases). The CDR3 runs 12 residues. Trimming removed 6 bases at V and 14 bases at J, with 16 bases between. Germline values: CDR1 SNHLY, CDR2 FYNNEI. The chain's CDR3 is CASRRTTAELFF. The CDR3 DNA is TGTGCCAGCAGAAGGACGACAGCCGAGCTGTTTTTT.

This clone has just one count. V is TRBV5-6 and J is TRBJ1-1; D gene ambiguous. The CDR3 has 16 residues. Germline values: CDR1 SGHDT, CDR2 YYEEEE. The ends were cut back, 5 bases at V and 1 base at J, with 18 bases in the middle. The CDR3 DNA is TGTGCCAGCAGTAACCCTACGAGGCATCCGAACACTGAAGCTTTCTTT. This codes for CASSNPTRHPNTEAFF.

J is TRBJ1-4 and V is TRBV5-6; TRBD1 aligns across 7 bases. V lost 4 bases and J lost 8; bases outside the gene matches: 14. This CDR3 is 16 amino acids long. Germline V gene lookup returns CDR1 SGHDT and CDR2 YYEEEE. CDR3 in amino acids: CASSEGGAGVWEKLFF. The CDR3 DNA reads TGTGCCAGCAGCGAAGGGGGCGCGGGCGTCTGGGAAAAACTGTTTTTT.

This chain's CDR3 is CASRVQVSQPQHF. CDR3 DNA sequence: TGTGCCAGCAGGGTCCAAGTTAGTCAGCCCCAGCATTTT. The chain couples TRBV6-5 to TRBJ1-5, with D unclear. The germline V gene has CDR1 MNHEY and CDR2 SVGAGI. This CDR3 spans 13 amino acids. Trimming pared 6 bases from V and 6 bases from J, leaving 12 bases between.

The chain carries TRBV2 and TRBJ1-5, with a weak D call TRBD1 (6 bases). V was cut by 9 bases and J by 0 bases, with 9 bases left in between. Germline loops: CDR1 SNHLY, CDR2 FYNNEI. The CDR3 contains 13 residues. The CDR3 spells CASHRDSNQPQHF. The CDR3 coding sequence is TGTGCCAGTCACAGGGATAGCAATCAGCCCCAGCATTTT.

V and J are TRBV5-1 and TRBJ2-2, with D unresolved. The CDR3 contains 16 residues. Germline V gives CDR1 SGHRS, CDR2 YFSETQ. The V end lost 0 bases, the J end lost 5 bases, and 14 bases lay between the germline ends. The CDR3 nucleotides read TGCGCCAGCAGCTTGGTCTTTCGACCCGGGACCGGGGAGCTGTTTTTT. Its protein product is CASSLVFRPGTGELFF.

The V call is TRBV4-3, the J call TRBJ1-2; D is ambiguous. The germline gives CDR1 LGHNA, CDR2 YSLEER. Deletions cut 0 bases from V and 5 bases from J, with 13 bases between. The CDR3 totals 15 residues. CDR3 DNA: TGCGCCAGCAGCCAAGACAGAAACCCGGGATATGGCTACACCTTC. Its translation is CASSQDRNPGYGYTF.

The chain recombines TRBV9 with TRBJ2-1; TRBD2 aligns across 8 bases. This CDR3 has 15 residues. J lost 4 bases, V lost 5 bases, and 8 bases had no gene match. Per germline, CDR1 SGDLS and CDR2 YYNGEE. Here the CDR3 reads CASSSGGGTYNEQFF. DNA of the CDR3: TGTGCCAGCAGTTCGGGCGGGGGGACTTACAATGAGCAGTTCTTC.

CDR3 residues: CAWSRDSTSTDTQYF. The CDR3 bases are TGTGCCTGGTCTCGGGACAGCACCAGCACAGATACGCAGTATTTT. The rearrangement uses TRBV30 and TRBJ2-3; 7 bases are shared with TRBD1. CDR1 is GTSNPN, CDR2 SVGIG, per germline (reference sequence). CDR3 size: 15 residues. The V segment lost 5 bases and the J segment 0 bases; nucleotides outside the gene matches: 8.

The CDR3 region has the DNA TGTGCCAGCAGCGGTAGCGGGGGGGCCACAGATACGCAGTATTTT. Its protein is CASSGSGGATDTQYF. This chain connects TRBV7-9 to TRBJ2-3, with 11 bases lining up with TRBD2. V lost 5 bases and J lost 2; bases outside the gene matches: 3. Germline V gene sequence: CDR1 SEHNR, CDR2 FQNEAQ (reference sequence). The CDR3 is 15 amino acids.

This clone was seen a handful of times. The chain combines TRBV4-1 with TRBJ2-6; D possibly corresponds to TRBD1 (6 bases). The ends were cut back, 6 bases at V and 4 bases at J, with 13 bases in the middle. This CDR3 is built from 15 residues. CDR1 and CDR2 from the germline V gene are MGHRA and YSYEKL. CDR3: CASRPTGLGANVLTF. The CDR3 DNA is TGCGCCAGCAGGCCCACAGGGTTAGGGGCCAACGTCCTGACTTTC.

The chain has TRBV5-1 and TRBJ1-6; TRBD1 agrees at 9 bases. CDR3 length equals 14 residues. After removal of 1 base from V and 7 bases from J, the junction contained 0 bases not matched to a gene. Germline-derived CDR1 and CDR2 are SGHRS and YFSETQ. CDR3 in amino acids: CASSLTGGNSPLHF. The DNA of the CDR3 is TGCGCCAGCAGCTTGACAGGGGGCAATTCACCCCTCCACTTT.

The chain couples TRBV19 to TRBJ2-2; TRBD2 matches at 7 bases. The junction had 6 bases not matched to a gene; V was cut back by 5 bases and J by 0 bases. Germline V gene lookup returns CDR1 LNHDA and CDR2 SQIVND (reference sequence). The CDR3 is 16 residues long. The CDR3: CASSPRGSSNTGELFF. DNA for the CDR3: TGTGCCAGTAGTCCGCGGGGGTCGTCGAACACCGGGGAGCTGTTTTTT.

The J gene is TRBJ2-1, the V gene TRBV29-1, with 12 positions matching TRBD2. J was trimmed by 6 bases and V by 1 base; bases with no gene match: 4. CDR3 size: 15 residues. Germline CDR1 SQVTM, CDR2 ANQGSEA. DNA for the CDR3: TGCAGCGTTGAAGCCCCTAGCGGGGGGGCCAATGAGCAGTTCTTC. It translates to CSVEAPSGGANEQFF.

This clone was counted a single time. The chain links TRBV4-3 to TRBJ1-6; TRBD1 might be the D (5 bases). The germline V gene has CDR1 LGHNA and CDR2 YSLEER. The length of the CDR3 is 13 residues. Trimming cost V 1 base and J 11 bases, with 9 bases left between them. CDR3 sequence: CASSQGGGAPLHF. CDR3 in DNA: TGCGCCAGCAGCCAAGGCGGGGGAGCACCCCTCCACTTT.